Detailed here is one T cell receptor (beta chain). This clonotype appeared a few times. This receptor's antigen is unknown. Base qualities are not recorded, but no much larger clone differs from it by a single base. V drops 8 bases and J drops 5 bases, leaving 12 bases in between. From its cysteine to its phenylalanine, the CDR3 spans 12 amino acids. The DNA shown is the 36-base CDR3, in frame from base 1. From a lookup of the germline V gene, CDR1 and CDR2 are MNHEY and SVGEGT. This record comes from a study of T-cell memory formation after mild COVID-19 (dated by TCRdb to 2020 to 2022). Regarding the complete study: Most TCR sequence clusters were specific to one of the two donors. Two young, previously healthy adult volunteers made up the cohort, one male and one female. Longitudinal TCRalpha and TCRbeta repertoire sequencing tracked T-cell clones expanding and contracting after mild COVID-19 in a couple of donors.

PBMCs were isolated by Ficoll-Paque density gradient centrifugation. The sequencer listed for this sample is Illumina NovaSeq 6000. Using 5'RACE with constant-segment primers, TCRalpha and TCRbeta cDNA libraries were constructed, with sample barcodes and unique molecular identifiers added in the process. Trizol reagent was used to extract RNA from every sample. The libraries were amplified in two PCR steps, and the second step added a second sample barcode and Illumina TruSeq adapters. Sequencing of the libraries was done on an Illumina NovaSeq, producing 2 x 150 bp paired-end reads. The study's processing was this. Reads were demultiplexed and collapsed into UMI-guided consensus sequences with migec v1.2.7. Using mixcr v2.1.11, the UMI consensuses were aligned to TRA and TRB V and J templates and assembled into clonotypes. Expanded or contracted clonotypes were those called significant by both edgeR and NoisET, with noise models trained on biological replicates. edgeR calls used a false discovery rate-adjusted p below 0.01 and a log2 fold-change threshold of 1. As an exploratory analysis of dynamics, PCA with hierarchical clustering was applied to max-normalized trajectories of the 1000 most abundant clonotypes. Separately sequenced CD4+ and CD8+ repertoires were used to assign the CD4 or CD8 phenotype of responding clones. Through fastp at Q25 and MiXCR, TCRdb rebuilt clones from the public reads, retaining in-frame beta chains. One record per CDR3 amino acid sequence lists the most common genes and DNA. The V and J calls here are based on TCRdb, not the publication. Present in this sample are approximately 270,000 distinct CDR3 sequences, 16% of which were seen just once. The ten largest clones capture roughly 23% of the sample.

Study-wide findings and limitations: Whether the second-wave clones peaking on day 37 were SARS-CoV-2 specific was not confirmed. Clones contracting from day 15 to 85 had balanced CD4/CD8 phenotypes, while a second wave expanding from day 15 to 37 was biased towards CD4+. Some responding clones were detected in pre-infection memory, suggesting pre-existing cross-reactive memory T cells joined the SARS-CoV-2 response. Only a couple of mild cases were covered in the study, and larger cohorts including severe cases with pre-infection samples were considered necessary. Contracting CD4+ clones were located mainly in the CM and EM memory subsets, whereas CD8+ clones were found to be enriched in EMRA.

The TCR was taken from a man aged 18 to 30 who had mild COVID-19 (a few samples of this study predate the infection). The sample titles of this study are shuffled in the database, so cell type and time point are left out; the donor was told from shared clones. Input material: PBMCs or a T cell subset sorted from them (not recorded which). The chain is encoded by TRBV6-2 or TRBV6-3 joined to TRBJ1-2; no D segment can be confidently identified. The sequenced DNA: TGTGCCAGCCATCAGAGTTATTATGGCTACACCTTC. Its product reads: CASHQSYYGYTF.